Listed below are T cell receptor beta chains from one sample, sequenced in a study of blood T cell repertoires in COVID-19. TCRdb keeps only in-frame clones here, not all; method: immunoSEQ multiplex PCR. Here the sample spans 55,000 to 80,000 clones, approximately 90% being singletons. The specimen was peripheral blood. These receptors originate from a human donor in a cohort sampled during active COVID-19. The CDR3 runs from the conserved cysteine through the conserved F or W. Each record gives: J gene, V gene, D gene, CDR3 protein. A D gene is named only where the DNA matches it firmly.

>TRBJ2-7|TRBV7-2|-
CASSRGGAYEQYF
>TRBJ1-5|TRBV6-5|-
CASSAGFNQPQHF
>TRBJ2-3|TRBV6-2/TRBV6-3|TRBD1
CASSFSPGQGHTQYF
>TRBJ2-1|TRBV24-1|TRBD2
CATSPPPGTSGYNEQFF
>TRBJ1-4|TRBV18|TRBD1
CASKGTVNEKLFF
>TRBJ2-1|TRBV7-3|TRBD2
CASSLTSPQTSGINEQFF
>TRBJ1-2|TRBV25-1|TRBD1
CASSGAPGTGFFSYGYTF
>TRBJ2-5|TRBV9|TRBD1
CASSAGQTNQETQYF
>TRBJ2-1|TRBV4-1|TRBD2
CASSHPGTTSGSLNEQFF
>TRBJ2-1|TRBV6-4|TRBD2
CASSDFIEGLAGEIAYNEQFF
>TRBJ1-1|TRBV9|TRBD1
CASSETGGRTEAFF
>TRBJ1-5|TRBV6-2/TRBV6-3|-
CASSYTGGGGQPQHF
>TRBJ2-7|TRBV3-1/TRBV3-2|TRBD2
CASSQGLAGGPFEQYF
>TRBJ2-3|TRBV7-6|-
CASSLAGLSTDTQYF
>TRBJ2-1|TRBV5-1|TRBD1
CASSLGQVYNEQFF
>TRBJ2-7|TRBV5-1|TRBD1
CASSLSGTGAINEQYF
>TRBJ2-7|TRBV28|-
CASSLPTHTVHPVYEQYF
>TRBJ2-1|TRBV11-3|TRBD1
CASSLRGRGGSSSYNEQFF
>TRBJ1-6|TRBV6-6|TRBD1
CASSPTGPSYNSPLHF
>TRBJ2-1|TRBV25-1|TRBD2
CASTSSGRFDEQFF
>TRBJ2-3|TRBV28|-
CASSRSTDTQYF
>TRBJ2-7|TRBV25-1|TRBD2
CASSEPRASGSGYEQYF
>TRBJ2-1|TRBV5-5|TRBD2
CASSYGLAGYNEQFF
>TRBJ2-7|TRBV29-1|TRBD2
CSVECGTSGSRYEQYF
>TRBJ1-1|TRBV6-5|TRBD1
CASSRGTGNTEAFF
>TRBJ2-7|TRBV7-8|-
CASSLKLDLPYEQYF
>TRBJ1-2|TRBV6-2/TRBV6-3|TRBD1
CASSNRGDYGYTF
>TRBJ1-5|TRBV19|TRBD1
CASSTTGAGSNQPQHF